This T cell receptor beta chain was captured in a study of regulatory T cells in long-lasting Graves disease. Time point defined: persistent/refractory GD, antithyroid drugs over 5 years with positive TRAb. PBMC RNA served as the TCR library source. V shed 7 bases and J 6 bases; nucleotides not matched to a gene: 14. Per the germline V gene, CDR1 is MDHEN and CDR2 is SYDVKM. The CDR3 runs to 17 residues. Combining iRepertoire HTBI primers with Arm-PCR of CDR3 regions, the authors built TCR beta libraries. TCRdb re-called the multiplex PCR reads with MiXCR, one entry per CDR3 protein. Of fewer than 450,000 distinct CDR3 sequences listed, 23% are singletons.

V is TRBV28 and J is TRBJ2-2; 10 nucleotides match TRBD1. The source was peripheral blood mononuclear cells (PBMCs), collected when the disease was refractory, from a patient treated with antithyroid drugs. This sequence was found in a female donor with Graves disease. The DNA for the CDR3 is TGTGCCAGCACCGAATTACCGGGACAGGGGCCAGCCGGGGAGCTGTTTTTT. Translating gives CASTELPGQGPAGELFF.